The entry below gives a single T cell receptor beta chain sequence along with its context. Its antigen remains unidentified. The record has no base qualities; no much larger clone is one base away. Library preparation employed the immunoSEQ multiplex PCR assay. For most patients, genomic DNA was isolated with the Qiagen DNeasy Blood and Tissue Kit and sent frozen to Adaptive Biotechnologies for TCR sequencing. Adaptive Biotechnologies carried out high-throughput TCR-beta CDR3 sequencing of genomic DNA for most patients. In the original analysis: Adaptive's ImmunoSEQ software was the source of the TCR sequencing data for about 17 patients, while three other patients were processed with MiXCR and VDJtools. To correct CD4 versus CD8 sorting errors, sequences present in both subsets at a frequency ratio below 5:1 were removed. CDR3 nucleotide sequences shared between donor and recipient were removed because the origin of such sequences could not be assigned. To be classed as alloreactive, a clone needed at least 2-fold expansion over unstimulated cells and a minimum CFSE-low frequency of 0.002% (template counts) or 0.001% (read counts). Clones were considered mappable if detected in sequenced pre-transplant spleen, lymph node, or MLR CFSE-low populations of the donor or recipient. The cumulative frequency of alloreactive clones was calculated as a percentage of all sequences, weighted by copy number. TCRdb took this table from immuneACCESS and kept in-frame rearrangements with V and J called. Such tables lack part of the clones; where checked against another copy, unresolved V genes explain under half of the gap, and the rest is unexplained. Clone size and the V and J calls come from that table; the DNA yielded D and trimming. The sample table contains roughly 100,000 clones; only one count was recorded for over 75% of them. Of the sample, approximately 0.97% is held by the ten largest clones.

The data were obtained in a study of graft-versus-host responses after intestinal transplantation (dated by TCRdb to about 2021). About the full investigation: The transplants that recipients got were multivisceral, liver-intestinal, or isolated intestinal. Every recipient was given anti-thymocyte globulin induction, followed by 3 to 4 years of maintenance tacrolimus and steroids. Graft-versus-host and host-versus-graft alloreactive T cell clones were tracked in the graft, circulation and bone marrow after intestinal transplantation using bulk TCR-beta CDR3 sequencing. Samples from three later patients were sequenced in-house on an Illumina MiSeq with MiXCR processing rather than by the commercial service. Donor T cell macrochimerism was defined as a peak of at least 4% donor T cells among recipient peripheral blood mononuclear cells. To identify alloreactive clones, pre-transplant mixed lymphocyte reaction products were sequenced and then compared with unstimulated pre-transplant donor and recipient T cells. Of the 20 to 30 intestinal transplant recipients enrolled in the cohort, one of whom was a retransplant, a few patients without pretransplant specimens were excluded. On the study overall, not on this receptor specifically: Early after transplant, peak levels of circulating GvH clones were found to be associated with declines in HvG clones. GvH clones were found in recipient bone marrow, and some of the GvH clones appeared earlier in ileal mucosa or blood, which is consistent with an intestinal mucosal origin. High GvH to HvG T cell clonal ratios were observed in the allografts of patients with donor T cell macrochimerism. Conclusions were limited by the relatively low number and heterogeneity of intestinal transplant patients.

The time point label here, explained by the study, means: cells obtained before transplantation from donor or recipient. CD3+CD4+ and CD3+CD8+ populations were FACS-sorted from unstimulated pre-transplant donor and recipient cells taken from spleen or lymph nodes. According to the germline V gene (reference sequence), CDR1 reads LNHNV and CDR2 reads YYDKDF. The CDR3 runs 15 residues from the cysteine to the phenylalanine. Only CDR3 DNA remains: 45 bases, in frame from the first base. Between the V and J ends, shortened by 1 base and 3 bases respectively, the junction contains 12 bases. Sequencing was performed on unstimulated CD4+ T cells sorted from spleen or lymph node cells, taken before intestinal transplant. The clonotype originates from a human donor who received an intestinal transplant. Here the chain combines TRBV15 and TRBJ1-1; no D gene can be assigned with confidence. This receptor carries the CDR3 CATSRGGRTDTEAFF. The DNA sequence reads TGTGCCACCAGCAGAGGTGGCCGGACGGACACTGAAGCTTTCTTT.